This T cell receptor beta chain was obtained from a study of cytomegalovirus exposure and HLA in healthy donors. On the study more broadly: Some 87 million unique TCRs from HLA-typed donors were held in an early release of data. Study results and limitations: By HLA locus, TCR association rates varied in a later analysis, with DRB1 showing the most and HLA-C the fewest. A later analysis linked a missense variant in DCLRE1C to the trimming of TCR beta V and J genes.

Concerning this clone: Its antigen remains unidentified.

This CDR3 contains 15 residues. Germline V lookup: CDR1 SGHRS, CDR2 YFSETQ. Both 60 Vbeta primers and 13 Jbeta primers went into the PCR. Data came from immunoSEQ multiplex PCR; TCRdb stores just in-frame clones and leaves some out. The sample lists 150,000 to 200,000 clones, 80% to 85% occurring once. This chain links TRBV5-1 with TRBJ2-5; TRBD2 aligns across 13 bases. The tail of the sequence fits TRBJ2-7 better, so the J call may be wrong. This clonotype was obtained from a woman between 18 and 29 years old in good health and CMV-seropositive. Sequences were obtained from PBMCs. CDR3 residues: CASRDRTSGGDEQYF. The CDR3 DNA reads TGCGCCAGCAGGGACCGGACTAGCGGGGGCGACGAGCAGTACTTC.